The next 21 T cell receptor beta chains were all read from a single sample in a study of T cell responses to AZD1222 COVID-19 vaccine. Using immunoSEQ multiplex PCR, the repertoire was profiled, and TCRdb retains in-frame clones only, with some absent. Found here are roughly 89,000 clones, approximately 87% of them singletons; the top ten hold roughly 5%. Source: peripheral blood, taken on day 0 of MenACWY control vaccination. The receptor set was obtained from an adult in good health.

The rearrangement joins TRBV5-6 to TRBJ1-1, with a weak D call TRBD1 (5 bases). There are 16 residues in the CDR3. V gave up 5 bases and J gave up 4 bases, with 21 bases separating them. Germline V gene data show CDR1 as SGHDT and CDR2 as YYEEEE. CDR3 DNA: TGTGCCAGCAGTACCCATGGGGCGGCCGGGAGCACTGAAGCTTTCTTT. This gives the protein CASSTHGAAGSTEAFF.

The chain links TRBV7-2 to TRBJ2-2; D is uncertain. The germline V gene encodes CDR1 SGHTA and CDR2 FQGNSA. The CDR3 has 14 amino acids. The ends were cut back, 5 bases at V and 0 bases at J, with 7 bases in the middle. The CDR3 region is CASSLQSNTGELFF. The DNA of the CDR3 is TGTGCCAGCAGCCTACAATCGAACACCGGGGAGCTGTTTTTT.

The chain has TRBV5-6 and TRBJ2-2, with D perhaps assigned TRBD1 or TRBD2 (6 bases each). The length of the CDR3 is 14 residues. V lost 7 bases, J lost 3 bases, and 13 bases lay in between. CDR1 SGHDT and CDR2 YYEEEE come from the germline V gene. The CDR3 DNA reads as TGTGCCAGCCAAGGGGGGATTTACACCGGGGAGCTGTTTTTT. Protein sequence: CASQGGIYTGELFF.

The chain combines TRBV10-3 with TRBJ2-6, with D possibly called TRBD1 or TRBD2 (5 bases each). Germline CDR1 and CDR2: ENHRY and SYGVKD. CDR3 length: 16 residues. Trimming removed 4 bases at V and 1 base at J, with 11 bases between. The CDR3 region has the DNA TGTGCCATCAGTGGATCCGGGGCATCTGGGGCCAACGTCCTGACTTTC. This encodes CAISGSGASGANVLTF.

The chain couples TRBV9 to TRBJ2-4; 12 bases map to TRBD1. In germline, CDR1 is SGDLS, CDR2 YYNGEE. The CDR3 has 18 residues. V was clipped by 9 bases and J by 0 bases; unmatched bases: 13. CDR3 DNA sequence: TGTGCCAACTACCCGGGACAGGGGGCTCCCATAGCCAAAAACATTCAGTACTTC. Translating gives CANYPGQGAPIAKNIQYF. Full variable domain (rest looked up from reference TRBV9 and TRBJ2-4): DSGVTQTPKHLITATGQRVTLRCSPRSGDLSVYWYQQSLDQGLQFLIQYYNGEERAKGNILERFSAQQFPDLHSELNLSSLELGDSALYFCANYPGQGAPIAKNIQYFGAGTRLSVL.

The CDR3 sequence: CASSFASDTEAFF. CDR3 nucleotide sequence: TGTGCCAGCAGCTTTGCGTCGGACACTGAAGCTTTCTTT. V usage is TRBV11-2 and J usage is TRBJ1-1; D unclear. The CDR3 sequence is 13 residues long. Germline V gene sequence: CDR1 SGHAT, CDR2 FQNNGV. Deletions cut 3 bases from V and 3 bases from J, with 8 bases between.

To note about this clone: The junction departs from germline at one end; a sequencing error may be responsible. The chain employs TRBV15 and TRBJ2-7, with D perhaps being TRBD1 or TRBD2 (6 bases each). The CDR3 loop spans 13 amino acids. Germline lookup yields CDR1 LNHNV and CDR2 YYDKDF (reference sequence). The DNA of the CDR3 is TGTGCCACCAGGAGAGGGGGGACCTACGAGCAGTACTTC. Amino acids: CATRRGGTYEQYF.

The CDR3 nucleotides read TGCAGCGTTTGGATTGGACCGAGGTCCCACGAGCAGTACTTC. It specifies CSVWIGPRSHEQYF. The chain joins TRBV29-1 to TRBJ2-7; no definite D call. CDR1 and CDR2 from the germline V gene are SQVTM and ANQGSEA. V was trimmed by 5 bases and J by 5 bases, leaving 19 bases between them. The CDR3 has 14 amino acids.

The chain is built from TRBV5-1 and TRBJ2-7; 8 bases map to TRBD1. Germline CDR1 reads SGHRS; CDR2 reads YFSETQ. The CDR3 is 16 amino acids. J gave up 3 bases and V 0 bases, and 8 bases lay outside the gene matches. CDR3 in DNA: TGCGCCAGCAGCTTGGAATCAACAGGGGGAAACTACGAGCAGTACTTC. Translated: CASSLESTGGNYEQYF. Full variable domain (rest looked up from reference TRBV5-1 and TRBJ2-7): KAGVTQTPRYLIKTRGQQVTLSCSPISGHRSVSWYQQTPGQGLQFLFEYFSETQRNKGNFPGRFSGRQFSNSRSEMNVSTLELGDSALYLCASSLESTGGNYEQYFGPGTRLTVT.

The CDR3 loop reads CASSAPGQWNSPLHF. The CDR3 region has the DNA TGTGCCAGCAGCGCCCCGGGACAGTGGAATTCACCCCTCCACTTT. The chain is built from TRBV5-5 and TRBJ1-6; 7 bases agree with TRBD1. V shed 4 bases and J 7 bases; nucleotides not matched to a gene: 8. This CDR3 has 15 residues. Germline CDR1 reads SGHKS; CDR2 reads YYEKEE (reference sequence). Filled out from reference TRBV5-5 and TRBJ1-6, the complete variable domain reads DAGVTQSPTHLIKTRGQQVTLRCSPISGHKSVSWYQQVLGQGPQFIFQYYEKEERGRGNFPDRFSARQFPNYSSELNVNALLLGDSALYLCASSAPGQWNSPLHFGNGTRLTVT.

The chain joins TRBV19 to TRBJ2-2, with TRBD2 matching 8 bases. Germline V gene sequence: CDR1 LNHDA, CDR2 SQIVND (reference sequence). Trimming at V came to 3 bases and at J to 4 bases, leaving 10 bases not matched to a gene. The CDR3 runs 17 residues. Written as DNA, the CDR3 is TGTGCCAGTAGTATTTCCCCAGCGGGAGCCCCCACCGGGGAGCTGTTTTTT. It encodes CASSISPAGAPTGELFF.

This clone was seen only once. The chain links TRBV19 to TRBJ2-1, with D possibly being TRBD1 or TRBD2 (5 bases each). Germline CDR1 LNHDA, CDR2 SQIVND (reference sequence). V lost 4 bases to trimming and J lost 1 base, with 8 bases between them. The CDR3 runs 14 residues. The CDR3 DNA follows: TGTGCCAGTAGTAGAGGGACGTCCTACAATGAGCAGTTCTTC. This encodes CASSRGTSYNEQFF.

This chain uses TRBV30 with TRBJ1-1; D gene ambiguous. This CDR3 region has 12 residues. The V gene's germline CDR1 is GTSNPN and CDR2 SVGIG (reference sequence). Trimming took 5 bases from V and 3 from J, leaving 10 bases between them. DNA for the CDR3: TGTGCCTGGGTGTCATACCACACTGAAGCTTTCTTT. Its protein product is CAWVSYHTEAFF.

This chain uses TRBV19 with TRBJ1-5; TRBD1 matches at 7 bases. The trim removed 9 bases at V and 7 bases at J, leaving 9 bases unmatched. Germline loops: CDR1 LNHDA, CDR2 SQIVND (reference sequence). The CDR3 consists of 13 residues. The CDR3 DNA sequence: TGTGCCAGCCGGGACAGCCTTATACAGCCCCAGCATTTT. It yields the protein CASRDSLIQPQHF.

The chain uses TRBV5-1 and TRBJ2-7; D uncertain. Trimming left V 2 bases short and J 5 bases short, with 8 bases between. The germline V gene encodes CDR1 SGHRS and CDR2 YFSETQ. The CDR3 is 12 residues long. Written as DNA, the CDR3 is TGCGCCAGCAGCTTCGTCGGCCACGAGCAGTACTTC. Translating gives CASSFVGHEQYF.

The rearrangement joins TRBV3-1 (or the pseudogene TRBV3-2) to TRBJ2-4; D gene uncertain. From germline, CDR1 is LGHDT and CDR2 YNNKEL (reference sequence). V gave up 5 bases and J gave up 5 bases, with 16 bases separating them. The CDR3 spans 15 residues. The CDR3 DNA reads TGTGCCAGCAGCGAGAACCCCGTCCACCAAAACATTCAGTACTTC. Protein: CASSENPVHQNIQYF.

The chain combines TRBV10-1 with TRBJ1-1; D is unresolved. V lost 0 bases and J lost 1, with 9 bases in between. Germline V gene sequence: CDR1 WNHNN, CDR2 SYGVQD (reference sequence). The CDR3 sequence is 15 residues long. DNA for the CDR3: TGCGCCAGCAGTGAGTCGGGCATCGGGAACACTGAAGCTTTCTTT. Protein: CASSESGIGNTEAFF.

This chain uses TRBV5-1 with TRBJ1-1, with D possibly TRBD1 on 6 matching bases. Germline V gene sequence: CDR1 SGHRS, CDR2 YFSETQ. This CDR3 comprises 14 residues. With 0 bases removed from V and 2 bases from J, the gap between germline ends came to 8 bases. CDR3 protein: CASSLAGGNTEAFF. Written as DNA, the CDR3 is TGCGCCAGCAGCTTGGCCGGGGGCAACACTGAAGCTTTCTTT.

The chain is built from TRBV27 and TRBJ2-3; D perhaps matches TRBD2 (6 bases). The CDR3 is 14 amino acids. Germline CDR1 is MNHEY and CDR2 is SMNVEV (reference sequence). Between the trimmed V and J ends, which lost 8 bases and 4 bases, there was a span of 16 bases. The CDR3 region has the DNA TGTGCCAGCGGTACCGGGAGTTCAGCAGATACGCAGTATTTT. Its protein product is CASGTGSSADTQYF.

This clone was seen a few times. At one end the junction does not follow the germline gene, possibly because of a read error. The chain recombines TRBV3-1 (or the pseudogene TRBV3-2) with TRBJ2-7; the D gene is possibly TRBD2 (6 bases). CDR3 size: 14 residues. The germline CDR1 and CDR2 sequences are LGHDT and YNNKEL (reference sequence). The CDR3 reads CASSQDLGVDYPNF. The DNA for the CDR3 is TGTGCCAGCAGCCAAGATCTTGGGGTGGACTATCCGAACTTC.

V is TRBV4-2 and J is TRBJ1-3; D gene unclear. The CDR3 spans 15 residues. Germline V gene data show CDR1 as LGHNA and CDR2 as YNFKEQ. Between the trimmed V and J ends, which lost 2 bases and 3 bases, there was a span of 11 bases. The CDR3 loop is CASSQPRTGGNTIYF. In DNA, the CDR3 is TGTGCCAGCAGCCAACCAAGGACCGGTGGAAACACCATATATTTT.